This passage covers 5 T cell receptor beta chains from one sample sequenced in a study of cytomegalovirus exposure and HLA in healthy donors. With 60 Vbeta and 13 Jbeta primers, the PCR was carried out. Measured with immunoSEQ multiplex PCR; TCRdb has only the in-frame clones, and not every one. The table lists some 99,000 clones, 73% of them singletons. The sequencing sample was made of PBMCs. All receptors come from a man aged 35 to 55 in good health and CMV-seronegative.

The chain uses TRBV13 and TRBJ2-7; perhaps TRBD1 as D (6 bases). From germline, CDR1 is PRHDT and CDR2 FYEKMQ (reference sequence). The CDR3 length is 15 residues. The V and J ends lost 2 bases and 3 bases respectively, with 14 bases between them. CDR3 region: CASSLIEQGDYEQYF. DNA for the CDR3: TGTGCCAGCAGCTTAATAGAACAGGGAGACTACGAGCAGTACTTC.

V and J are TRBV28 and TRBJ2-6; D not resolved. Trimming removed 3 bases at V and 0 bases at J, with 6 bases between. Germline-derived CDR1 and CDR2 are MDHEN and SYDVKM. The CDR3 is made up of 15 amino acids. CDR3 nucleotide sequence: TGTGCCAGCAGTTTTGTCGGCTCTGGGGCCAACGTCCTGACTTTC. The encoded protein is CASSFVGSGANVLTF. Full variable domain (missing parts from reference TRBV28 and TRBJ2-6): DVKVTQSSRYLVKRTGEKVFLECVQDMDHENMFWYRQDPGLGLRLIYFSYDVKMKEKGDIPEGYSVSREKKERFSLILESASTNQTSMYLCASSFVGSGANVLTFGAGSRLTVL.

V is TRBV27 and J is TRBJ1-5, with no clear D. The CDR3 has 14 residues. Germline V gives CDR1 MNHEY, CDR2 SMNVEV (reference sequence). Trimming removed 1 base from V and 2 bases from J, with 6 bases in between. CDR3 residues: CASSLYYGNQPQHF. For the CDR3, the DNA is TGTGCCAGCAGTTTATATTATGGCAATCAGCCCCAGCATTTT.

The chain carries TRBV5-6 and TRBJ1-2, with unresolved D. Between the trimmed V and J ends, which lost 4 bases and 6 bases, there was a span of 22 bases. Germline CDR1 is SGHDT and CDR2 is YYEEEE. This CDR3 region has 16 residues. The DNA for the CDR3 is TGTGCCAGCAGCCTTGTAATGGGAGCCCCGATTGATGGCTACACCTTC. It encodes CASSLVMGAPIDGYTF.

J is TRBJ2-3 and V is TRBV7-2; D is unresolved. Trimming took 3 bases from V and 3 from J, leaving 7 bases between them. CDR3 length: 13 amino acids. Looked up from germline, CDR1 is SGHTA and CDR2 is FQGNSA. CDR3 in amino acids: CASSFVQTDTQYF. The CDR3 region has the DNA TGTGCCAGCAGCTTTGTACAGACAGATACGCAGTATTTT.